Given below is one T cell receptor (beta chain) in context. This sample was taken from a study of blood T cell repertoires in COVID-19. In the study overall: Nucleic acid was either cDNA or gDNA, and it came from T cells, B-cell-depleted T cells, or PBMCs.

Data came from immunoSEQ multiplex PCR; TCRdb stores just in-frame clones and leaves some out. The sample lists 300,000 to 400,000 clones, roughly 90% occurring once. Material: peripheral blood. The source of this sequence is a man aged 25-45 years with COVID-19, enrolled during active disease.

The CDR3, as DNA: TGTGCCAGCAGCCGAACGCTGGAGGGCCGTGATGAGCAGTTCTTC. This sequence encodes CASSRTLEGRDEQFF. The J gene is TRBJ2-1, the V gene TRBV11-3; D is possibly TRBD2 (6 bases). This CDR3 has 15 residues. Germline CDR1 and CDR2: SGHNT and YENEEA. V was trimmed by 5 bases and J by 8 bases, leaving 19 bases between them.